This is a list of T cell receptor beta chains from one sample in a study of T cell responses to AZD1222 COVID-19 vaccine. Assay used: immunoSEQ multiplex PCR; TCRdb lists only in-frame clones, some missing. The repertoire has about 170,000 clones, more than 90% of them found once; the top ten carry about 1.6%. Sequencing used peripheral blood, obtained on day 0 of AZD1222 vaccination. These TCRs come from an adult in good health. Each CDR3 is given with its conserved first and last residue.

V	length	J	CDR3
TRBV3-1/TRBV3-2	16	TRBJ1-1	CASSHSPGPRGTEAFF
TRBV18	16	TRBJ2-2	CASSPTDRGRTGELFF
TRBV7-2	14	TRBJ1-1	CASSLVGKNTEAFF
TRBV7-3	16	TRBJ2-3	CASSPSGGASGDTQYF
TRBV27	13	TRBJ2-7	CASSLGQPYEQYF
TRBV7-8	13	TRBJ1-1	CASSSWLNTEAFF
TRBV7-9	14	TRBJ1-4	CASSSGSGKEKLFF
TRBV19	14	TRBJ1-2	CASSRGTFSDGYTF
TRBV7-2	16	TRBJ2-7	CASSPRGGGSSYEQYF
TRBV11-1	14	TRBJ2-1	CASSWTSGSNEQFF
TRBV4-1	16	TRBJ2-7	CASSQGGQGGDYEQYF
TRBV9	16	TRBJ1-2	CASSGQWGTTLDGYTF
TRBV5-6	15	TRBJ2-7	CASSSPGLAGFEQYF
TRBV7-8	13	TRBJ2-7	CASSPRLNYEQYF
TRBV5-1	15	TRBJ2-1	CASRRSSGTYNEQFF
TRBV16	16	TRBJ2-4	CASSLRAGLAKNIQYF
TRBV9	15	TRBJ2-1	CASSVTGSSYNEQFF
TRBV7-2	15	TRBJ2-2	CASRGARLDTGELFF
TRBV29-1	14	TRBJ2-1	CSATGQFFYNEQFF
TRBV6-5	16	TRBJ2-2	CASRYTGQGNTGELFF
TRBV5-1	14	TRBJ1-6	CASSLRDGNSPLHF
TRBV27	13	TRBJ1-6	CASSLVRSWPLHF
TRBV19	15	TRBJ2-1	CASSTWRAGYNEQFF
TRBV7-2	15	TRBJ2-7	CASSLRTPGAYEQYF
TRBV30	14	TRBJ1-2	CAWSVGAAYYGYTF
TRBV18	13	TRBJ1-1	CASSLGLNTEAFF
TRBV24-1	14	TRBJ2-3	CATSDSGPTDTQYF
TRBV7-9	14	TRBJ1-5	CASRAGGGNQPQHF
TRBV5-1	15	TRBJ2-5	CASSWEGEAIETQYF
TRBV19	15	TRBJ2-7	CASSIGSGGAYEQYF
TRBV18	15	TRBJ1-5	CASSFTGNRNQPQHF
TRBV6-2/TRBV6-3	14	TRBJ2-7	CASSSFPRGHEQYF